Listed here are 17 T cell receptor beta chains from one sample, sequenced in a study of radiation and T cells in renal cell carcinoma (dated by TCRdb to about 2020). The time point label here, explained by the study, means: baseline pretreatment blood. The treatment or condition label here, explained by the study, means: 15 Gy SBRT to primary tumor, nephrectomy 4 weeks later. Library construction relied on the immunoSEQ multiplex PCR assay. As stored in TCRdb, this immuneACCESS dataset retains in-frame rearrangements with V and J assigned. A fraction of the clones does not appear; measured against another copy, unresolved V genes explain less than half of the discrepancy, and the remainder lacks a known reason. The sample table lists 100,000 or so clones, approximately 86% of them with a count of one. 6% to 9% of the sample lies in the top ten. The starting material was blood, obtained from a patient whose treatment included radiotherapy and nephrectomy. These receptors originate from a man between 45 and 60 years old with renal cell carcinoma.

V usage is TRBV28 and J usage is TRBJ2-7; a weak D match, TRBD1 (5 bases). The V end was cut by 4 bases, the J end by 0 bases, with 19 bases between. This CDR3 has 17 residues. CDR1 is MDHEN, CDR2 SYDVKM, per germline. This CDR3 reads CASSSLGLDSLSYEQYF. For the CDR3, the DNA is TGTGCCAGCAGTTCCCTAGGCCTTGACAGCCTCTCCTACGAGCAGTACTTC.

This rearrangement joins TRBV5-1 to TRBJ2-1, with 8 bases aligning to TRBD1. The V gene end was trimmed by 5 bases and the J gene end by 5 bases; junction bases not matched to a gene: 9. The CDR3 is 15 amino acids. Germline CDR1 and CDR2: SGHRS and YFSETQ. The CDR3 protein is CASRWGTGVNNEQFF. CDR3 sequence (DNA): TGCGCCAGCAGGTGGGGGACAGGCGTTAACAATGAGCAGTTCTTC.

The chain recombines TRBV5-1 with TRBJ1-5; a possible D gene is TRBD1 (5 bases). Germline V CDR1 and CDR2: SGHRS, YFSETQ. Trimming removed 4 bases from V and 7 bases from J, with 12 bases in between. CDR3 length: 13 amino acids. The CDR3 DNA sequence: TGCGCCAGCAGCATTGAAGGGGAACAGCCCCAGCATTTT. Translation gives CASSIEGEQPQHF. Drawing the rest from reference TRBV5-1 and TRBJ1-5, the complete variable domain is KAGVTQTPRYLIKTRGQQVTLSCSPISGHRSVSWYQQTPGQGLQFLFEYFSETQRNKGNFPGRFSGRQFSNSRSEMNVSTLELGDSALYLCASSIEGEQPQHFGDGTRLSIL.

The rearrangement joins TRBV27 to TRBJ1-2; weak D call: TRBD1 (6 bases). The CDR3 is 14 amino acids. V lost 6 bases and J lost 7, with 18 bases in between. CDR1 is MNHEY and CDR2 is SMNVEV in the germline V gene (reference sequence). In DNA form, the CDR3 reads TGTGCCAGCAGCCTCGCAGGTGGGGGCCGTGGCTACACCTTC. Amino acid sequence: CASSLAGGGRGYTF.

This clone was observed a handful of times. This chain uses TRBV9 with TRBJ2-5; no clear D. The CDR3 is 13 amino acids. The germline V gene has CDR1 SGDLS and CDR2 YYNGEE. V was clipped by 2 bases and J by 5 bases, with 10 bases between them. The CDR3 is CASSVRTGETQYF. The CDR3 nucleotides read TGTGCCAGCAGCGTCCGGACCGGGGAGACCCAGTACTTC.

J is TRBJ2-7 and V is TRBV5-1; the D call may be TRBD1 or TRBD2 (6 bases each). CDR1 and CDR2 from the germline V gene are SGHRS and YFSETQ. Trimming pared 4 bases from V and 5 bases from J, leaving 19 bases between. The CDR3 is 15 residues long. The CDR3 DNA reads TGCGCCAGCAGCCGAGGAGGGAGTCAGGGGCACGAGCAGTACTTC. This translates into CASSRGGSQGHEQYF.

This clone showed up just once. The gene calls are TRBV19 and TRBJ2-7; 7 positions agree with TRBD2. V shed 6 bases, J shed 2 bases, and the junction held 4 bases outside the gene matches. CDR3 length: 13 residues. Per germline, CDR1 LNHDA and CDR2 SQIVND (reference sequence). DNA of the CDR3: TGTGCCAGTAGAAGCGGGGAGCCCTACGAGCAGTACTTC. Translating it yields CASRSGEPYEQYF.

This chain links TRBV7-8 with TRBJ1-5; perhaps TRBD1 as D (5 bases). The length of the CDR3 is 18 residues. The germline V and J ends were trimmed by 4 bases and 4 bases, with 23 bases remaining between them. Germline CDR1 is SGHVS and CDR2 is FQNEAQ. CDR3 region: CASSWRPIARGLNQPQHF. The CDR3 nucleotides are TGTGCCAGCAGCTGGCGACCCATCGCCCGGGGCCTAAATCAGCCCCAGCATTTT.

In this sample, this clone turned up once. The V call is TRBV2, the J call TRBJ1-5; 12 positions match TRBD1. V lost 6 bases to trimming and J lost 5 bases; unmatched junction nucleotides: 2. The CDR3 runs 14 residues. Germline lookup yields CDR1 SNHLY and CDR2 FYNNEI. The DNA for the CDR3 is TGTGCCAGCAGCGGGACAGGGGGCTATCAGCCCCAGCATTTT. Residues: CASSGTGGYQPQHF. Full variable domain (outside the CDR3, taken from reference TRBV2 and TRBJ1-5): EPEVTQTPSHQVTQMGQEVILRCVPISNHLYFYWYRQILGQKVEFLVSFYNNEISEKSEIFDDQFSVERPDGSNFTLKIRSTKLEDSAMYFCASSGTGGYQPQHFGDGTRLSIL.

The chain links TRBV5-1 to TRBJ2-7; D is perhaps TRBD1 or TRBD2 (5 bases each). Germline CDR1 SGHRS, CDR2 YFSETQ. CDR3 size: 16 residues. V lost 4 bases and J lost 2, with 19 bases in between. CDR3 bases: TGCGCCAGCAGCAAACGGGCCGGGACGGATACCTACGAGCAGTACTTC. It translates to CASSKRAGTDTYEQYF.

This chain links TRBV5-6 with TRBJ1-1, with 8 nucleotides matching TRBD1. J gave up 5 bases and V 4 bases, and 13 bases lay outside the gene matches. The CDR3 covers 16 residues. Germline CDR1 SGHDT, CDR2 YYEEEE. The CDR3 DNA is TGTGCCAGCAGCCCCGGACAGGGACGGTTGGGAACTGAAGCTTTCTTT. Translating it yields CASSPGQGRLGTEAFF.

The rearrangement links TRBV27 to TRBJ2-7; TRBD1 matches 10 bases. The CDR3 is made up of 13 amino acids. Germline V CDR1 and CDR2: MNHEY, SMNVEV (reference sequence). After removal of 9 bases from V and 5 bases from J, the junction contained 7 bases not matched to a gene. CDR3 in DNA: TGTGCCAGACGGGACAGGGGAAAAGACGAGCAGTACTTC. Its translation is CARRDRGKDEQYF.

CDR3: CASSPDVGGAATGELFF. The CDR3 bases are TGTGCCAGCAGCCCCGACGTTGGGGGGGCCGCCACCGGGGAGCTGTTTTTT. The chain carries TRBV4-2 and TRBJ2-2, with a weak D call TRBD2 (7 bases). CDR3 length: 17 residues. Germline V gene lookup returns CDR1 LGHNA and CDR2 YNFKEQ. Between the trimmed V and J ends, which lost 4 bases and 4 bases, there was a span of 19 bases.

CDR3 protein: CASSPQISLRNEQYF. Written as DNA, the CDR3 is TGCGCCAGCAGCCCGCAAATTAGCCTCAGGAACGAGCAGTACTTC. The chain employs TRBV5-1 and TRBJ2-7; D is unclear. Germline loops: CDR1 SGHRS, CDR2 YFSETQ. The ends were cut back, 4 bases at V and 5 bases at J, with 19 bases in the middle. This CDR3 has 15 amino acids.

The genes are TRBV2 and TRBJ2-1; 7 positions agree with TRBD2. Trimming removed 1 base from V and 6 bases from J; junction bases left unmatched: 6. The CDR3 is 15 amino acids. CDR1 is SNHLY, CDR2 FYNNEI, per germline. For the CDR3, the DNA is TGTGCCAGCAGTGAAGTGGGGGGGTTTCCCAATGAGCAGTTCTTC. It encodes CASSEVGGFPNEQFF.

This chain joins TRBV15 and TRBJ1-3; D might be TRBD1 (5 bases). The germline CDR1 and CDR2 sequences are LNHNV and YYDKDF (reference sequence). Trimming took off 0 bases at V and 4 bases at J, with 16 bases between the two ends. The CDR3 sequence is 17 residues long. As DNA, the CDR3 is TGTGCCACCAGCAGAGATCTAGGGACGATCGGGGGAAACACCATATATTTT. Amino acid sequence: CATSRDLGTIGGNTIYF.

The gene calls are TRBV9 and TRBJ2-2; D might be TRBD1 or TRBD2, each matching 6 bases. The germline gives CDR1 SGDLS, CDR2 YYNGEE. The ends were cut back, 2 bases at V and 3 bases at J, with 11 bases in the middle. The CDR3 runs to 15 residues. The DNA of the CDR3 is TGTGCCAGCAGCGTCTCGGGGGCGTACACCGGGGAGCTGTTTTTT. It encodes CASSVSGAYTGELFF.